This T cell receptor (beta chain) was captured by sequencing in a study of identical twins listed by TCRdb under 2016. The study in broad terms: To test whether fetal clonotypes persist, the study used deep sequencing on TCR alpha and beta repertoires from monozygotic twins, unrelated adults of various ages, and cord blood. To rule out contamination, replicate twin experiments were performed at different times with different library preparation protocols. Study-wide findings and limitations: Zero-insertion analyses could be partly confounded by invariant T cells such as MAIT and iNKT, though diverse VJ usage argued against such confounding for most clonotypes. Because the same donors could not be followed over many years, conclusions were based on cross-sectional statistical analysis. Recombination models systematically underestimated out-of-frame TCR alpha sharing in monozygotic twins but agreed with sharing between unrelated individuals. Abundant cord blood beta clonotypes had fewer insertions, young adult naive repertoires showed a similar but weaker trend, and memory repertoires showed no such trend. A weaker excess of twin sharing was found in beta out-of-frame sequences because the signal-to-noise ratio was lowered by fewer shared sequences. Out-of-frame TCR alpha sequences shared between twins showed an excess of low generation-probability sequences compared with coincidental sharing between unrelated individuals.

Every donor was a healthy Caucasian. Three pairs of female monozygotic twins, all aged roughly 18 to 30 years, made up the twin cohort. Positive isolation kits from Invitrogen were used to isolate CD4+ and CD8+ T cell populations. V is clipped by 6 bases and J by 3 bases, and the sequence between their germline boundaries is 7 bases long. From the cysteine through the phenylalanine, the CDR3 covers 12 amino acids. Here the CDR3 DNA is all that survives: 36 bases in frame from base 1. The germline V gene (reference sequence) gives CDR1 as SGHKS and CDR2 as YYEKEE. This clonotype appeared a few times. Its antigen remains unidentified. Base qualities are not provided; no much larger clone lies one nucleotide away. Receptors were amplified or captured by 5' RACE. The run used an Illumina HiSeq 2000. A universal primer binding site was added through template switching, and the final cDNA carried a unique molecular identifier so that TCR cDNA molecules could be counted accurately. First-strand cDNA for TCR alpha and beta chains was synthesized from specific primers in the conserved constant-segment region. To control for contamination, every cDNA library was double barcoded, receiving both a SMART-Mk sample barcode and Illumina barcodes. Two successive PCR steps introduced TruSeq adapter sequences along with Illumina sample barcodes. The Illumina HiSeq platform was used with custom primers to sequence TCR alpha and beta cDNA libraries. The authors' pipeline ran thus. Raw reads were processed with MiGEC to extract unique molecular identifiers, and MiXCR was used to determine CDR3 positions. Recombination models were inferred per individual with the repgenHMM and IGoR tools using an EM algorithm. The analysis of shared clonotypes was done with the tcR package in R, with sharing normalized by the product of cloneset sizes. Out-of-frame nonproductive sequences were analyzed to study raw recombination free of thymic and clonal selection effects. The public reads were reanalyzed by TCRdb: fastp trimming at Q25, MiXCR alignment, in-frame beta chains only. Duplicate CDR3 protein sequences are folded into a single record with the most common DNA and genes. TCRdb, not the authors, supplied the V and J calls. Within this sample are approximately 190,000 distinct CDR3 sequences, with 15% of them counted one time only. The top ten clonotypes cover about 38% of the sample.

A further study also used this sample, focusing on T cells expressing NK-cell markers. The second study also describes: Three sorted T-cell subsets (CD3+CD56+NKG2C+, CD3+CD56+NKG2C- and CD3+CD56-NKG2C+) from fewer than 10 donors had their TCR beta-chain repertoires profiled. Most of the eight sequenced donors were HCMV-seropositive and one was HCMV-seronegative. To restrict sorting to alphabetaTCR-expressing T cells, an anti-gammadeltaTCR antibody was added in several experiments. In a handful of donors, the dominant CD3+CD56+NKG2C+ clonotypes were among the top 10 CD8+ clonotypes and accounted for roughly 1.0-7.0% of CD8+ T cells. Those dominant clonotypes were again the most abundant among CD3+CD56-NKG2C+ cells in a handful of donors, at about 28.3-65%. Whether the expanded NKG2C-expressing T cell clones were specific for HCMV antigens was left unclear. The eight sequenced donors were randomly selected healthy volunteers, three men and five women. To determine HCMV serostatus, a commercial ELISA kit was used to detect HCMV-specific IgG in serum. Reads were demultiplexed and grouped by UMI with MIGEC, and clonotypes were assembled and quantified with MiTCR. To exclude erroneous sequences, only TCR cDNA sequences supported by at least two reads were retained. The tcR package was used for downstream repertoire analysis, with clonotypes matched between fractions based on CDR3 nucleotide sequence plus V segment. Antigen specificity was annotated against VDJdb with VDJmatch, allowing one amino acid substitution in CDR3.

Material for sequencing was CD8+ T cells sorted from blood. The TCR comes from a woman younger than 30 in good health. The chain joins TRBV5-5 to TRBJ2-1, with the identity of the D gene unclear. This receptor carries the CDR3 CASISHYNEQFF. The DNA sequence follows: TGTGCCAGCATCTCACACTACAATGAGCAGTTCTTC. The reference TRBV5-5 and TRBJ2-1 proteins fill in what lies around the CDR3, so the full variable domain reads DAGVTQSPTHLIKTRGQQVTLRCSPISGHKSVSWYQQVLGQGPQFIFQYYEKEERGRGNFPDRFSARQFPNYSSELNVNALLLGDSALYLCASISHYNEQFFGPGTRLTVL.